These 17 T cell receptor beta chains originate from one sample sequenced in a study of cytomegalovirus exposure and HLA in healthy donors. Primers for the PCR totalled 60 Vbeta and 13 Jbeta. Using immunoSEQ multiplex PCR, the repertoire was profiled, and TCRdb retains in-frame clones only, with some absent. Among roughly 100,000 clones, less than 80% were seen once, and the ten largest hold 3.5% to 4%. The sample taken for sequencing was PBMCs. These receptors originate from a man in his 60s in good health and CMV-seronegative.

The V call is TRBV5-1, the J call TRBJ2-5; 9 nucleotides align to TRBD2. Trimming at V came to 4 bases and at J to 6 bases, leaving 16 bases not matched to a gene. There are 17 residues in the CDR3. The germline V gene encodes CDR1 SGHRS and CDR2 YFSETQ. The CDR3 sequence: CASSHPQRAGGMKTQYF. The CDR3 DNA reads as TGCGCCAGCAGCCATCCCCAGAGAGCGGGGGGTATGAAGACCCAGTACTTC. Full variable domain (remainder filled in from reference TRBV5-1 and TRBJ2-5): KAGVTQTPRYLIKTRGQQVTLSCSPISGHRSVSWYQQTPGQGLQFLFEYFSETQRNKGNFPGRFSGRQFSNSRSEMNVSTLELGDSALYLCASSHPQRAGGMKTQYFGPGTRLLVL.

A few counts support this clone. The chain joins TRBV29-1 to TRBJ2-2, with D uncertain. Trimming took 5 bases from V and 7 from J, leaving 14 bases between them. The length of the CDR3 is 13 residues. Germline loops: CDR1 SQVTM, CDR2 ANQGSEA. CDR3 residues: CSVYKEAVGELFF. CDR3 in DNA: TGCAGCGTTTATAAAGAGGCGGTCGGGGAGCTGTTTTTT.

The chain joins TRBV7-2 to TRBJ2-5, with D possibly TRBD2 on 6 matching bases. Trimming left V 0 bases short and J 10 bases short, with 15 bases between. In germline, CDR1 is SGHTA, CDR2 FQGNSA. The CDR3 runs to 14 residues. CDR3 amino acids: CASSLATPRGSQYF. The CDR3 region has the DNA TGTGCCAGCAGCTTAGCTACACCACGGGGGAGCCAGTACTTC.

The rearrangement uses TRBV27 and TRBJ1-4; the D gene is possibly TRBD1 (5 bases). This CDR3 spans 14 amino acids. Trimming took off 3 bases at V and 3 bases at J, with 8 bases between the two ends. Germline lookup yields CDR1 MNHEY and CDR2 SMNVEV (reference sequence). This CDR3 reads CASSLGGSNEKLFF. The CDR3 DNA is TGTGCCAGCAGTTTGGGGGGATCTAATGAAAAACTGTTTTTT.

The table lists this clone with a count of one. This rearrangement joins TRBV25-1 to TRBJ2-7, with 9 positions matching TRBD1. The V gene end was trimmed by 2 bases and the J gene end by 1 base; junction bases not matched to a gene: 3. Germline V gene lookup returns CDR1 MGHDK and CDR2 SYGVNS. The length of the CDR3 is 15 residues. The CDR3 nucleotides are TGTGCCAGCAGTGAACCCGGGACAGGGTCCTACGAGCAGTACTTC. This encodes CASSEPGTGSYEQYF.

The chain joins TRBV25-1 to TRBJ2-3; 11 nucleotides line up with TRBD1. V shed 2 bases and J 3 bases; nucleotides not matched to a gene: 7. The CDR3 contains 17 residues. Germline assignment: CDR1 MGHDK and CDR2 SYGVNS. The chain's CDR3 is CASSEPIGTGGTDTQYF. The CDR3 DNA reads TGTGCCAGCAGTGAACCCATCGGGACAGGGGGAACAGATACGCAGTATTTT.

This rearrangement joins TRBV7-2 to TRBJ1-4; TRBD1 matches at 7 bases. The ends lost 2 bases at V and 5 bases at J; junction bases unmatched: 11. The CDR3 spans 17 residues. Germline CDR1 is SGHTA and CDR2 is FQGNSA. As DNA, the CDR3 is TGTGCCAGCAGCTTAAATCCAGGGGGACAGACGAATGAAAAACTGTTTTTT. Protein product: CASSLNPGGQTNEKLFF.

This chain joins TRBV19 and TRBJ1-6; 8 bases fit TRBD1. CDR1 and CDR2 from the germline V gene are LNHDA and SQIVND (reference sequence). The CDR3 runs 14 residues. Germline trimming cut 6 bases from V and 7 bases from J; bases unmatched to any gene: 5. CDR3 nucleotide sequence: TGTGCCAGTAGAGACAGGGGAAGAAATTCACCCCTCCACTTT. Its translation is CASRDRGRNSPLHF.

This sequence joins TRBV14 and TRBJ1-2; 7 bases are a match to TRBD1. The germline CDR1 and CDR2 sequences are SGHDN and FVKESK. V was clipped by 4 bases and J by 8 bases; unmatched bases: 10. The CDR3 loop spans 14 amino acids. CDR3 amino acids: CASSRAGRGEGYTF. In nucleotides, the CDR3 is TGTGCCAGCAGCCGTGCTGGCAGGGGGGAAGGCTACACCTTC.

In DNA form, the CDR3 reads TGTGCCATCAGCGGAGACAGCTACGAGCAGTACTTC. Its protein is CAISGDSYEQYF. The gene calls are TRBV10-3 and TRBJ2-7, with TRBD1 as a possible D gene (5 bases). Per germline, CDR1 ENHRY and CDR2 SYGVKD. This CDR3 has 12 residues. Trimming took off 6 bases at V and 3 bases at J, with 9 bases between the two ends.

V gene TRBV4-1 combines with J gene TRBJ1-1; D is unresolved. This CDR3 is 14 amino acids long. V lost 7 bases to trimming and J lost 6 bases, with 18 bases between them. The V gene's germline CDR1 is MGHRA and CDR2 YSYEKL. CDR3 protein: CASNDGARFSEAFF. Here the CDR3 DNA reads TGCGCCAGCAACGACGGCGCCAGGTTCTCTGAAGCTTTCTTT.

This clone has a single count. V and J are TRBV4-2 and TRBJ1-1; possible D gene TRBD1, 5 bases. The CDR3 contains 18 residues. Trimming left V 0 bases short and J 0 bases short, with 17 bases between. Germline CDR1 reads LGHNA; CDR2 reads YNFKEQ. The CDR3 is CASSQDGPGQGVNTEAFF. The CDR3 coding sequence is TGTGCCAGCAGCCAAGATGGTCCCGGGCAGGGCGTGAACACTGAAGCTTTCTTT.

The gene calls are TRBV19 and TRBJ2-5; 8 positions agree with TRBD1. Germline CDR1 and CDR2: LNHDA and SQIVND (reference sequence). CDR3 length: 16 residues. The V segment lost 1 base and the J segment 5 bases; nucleotides outside the gene matches: 9. The CDR3 sequence is CASSIASRGLRETQYF. CDR3 nucleotides: TGTGCCAGTAGTATAGCCAGCAGGGGGCTTAGGGAGACCCAGTACTTC.

Remarks on this clone: This sample also contains other DNA sequences that code for the same CDR3. The genes are TRBV29-1 and TRBJ1-2; a weak D match, TRBD1 (6 bases). Germline V CDR1 and CDR2: SQVTM, ANQGSEA. The CDR3 is 16 residues long. Between the trimmed V and J ends, which lost 0 bases and 4 bases, there was a span of 18 bases. As DNA, the CDR3 is TGCAGCGTTGAAGATCGGCGCGCCGGGACATCCTATGGCTACACCTTC. Translating it yields CSVEDRRAGTSYGYTF.

A remark on this clone: This CDR3 is also generated by other DNA sequences in the sample. CDR3 protein: CASSRGGLSSYNEQFF. DNA of the CDR3: TGTGCCAGCAGCCGAGGGGGCCTCAGCTCCTACAATGAGCAGTTCTTC. The chain combines TRBV5-6 with TRBJ2-1; 7 positions match TRBD1. The V gene end was trimmed by 4 bases and the J gene end by 0 bases; junction bases not matched to a gene: 7. CDR1 SGHDT and CDR2 YYEEEE come from the germline V gene. There are 16 residues in the CDR3.

The chain uses TRBV7-9 and TRBJ2-2; unclear D gene. The CDR3 has 13 amino acids. Trimming took 5 bases from V and 2 from J, leaving 6 bases between them. CDR1 SEHNR and CDR2 FQNEAQ come from the germline V gene (reference sequence). Here the CDR3 DNA reads TGTGCCAGCAGCCAGTACAACACCGGGGAGCTGTTTTTT. Protein sequence: CASSQYNTGELFF.

This chain joins TRBV30 and TRBJ1-2; TRBD1 matches at 7 bases. Germline V gene data show CDR1 as GTSNPN and CDR2 as SVGIG (reference sequence). With 5 bases clipped from V and 4 bases from J, the junction kept 31 bases outside the gene matches. The CDR3 has 21 amino acids. The CDR3 region is CAWAWSGKGARVGRGLYGYTF. In DNA form, the CDR3 reads TGTGCCTGGGCCTGGAGTGGGAAGGGGGCTCGAGTGGGTAGGGGGCTCTATGGCTACACCTTC.